This T cell receptor beta chain came from a study of T-cell reconstitution after alpha-beta-depleted transplantation in children. General study findings and limits: It was reported that alpha-beta T cells came from several hundred expanded graft clones (about two months after transplant). Where some patients showed high TCRbeta diversity at day 60, it came from recipient T cells and thymic progenitors that had survived. Newly produced T cells mostly provided counts and TCRbeta diversity after one year, as hyperexpanded clones declined.

This clonotype was seen only a few times. The antigen is not known. V shed 4 bases and J 5 bases; nucleotides not matched to a gene: 7. The CDR3 spans 14 residues. In germline, CDR1 is SGHRS, CDR2 YFSETQ. During its preparation, the TCRbeta library received unique molecular identifiers. TCRdb reanalysed the PCR reads using MiXCR and keeps one entry per CDR3 protein. This table has 500,000 to 750,000 distinct CDR3 sequences, 25% to 30% appearing once. The chain carries TRBV5-1 and TRBJ2-5, with TRBD1 matching over 8 bases. The input for sequencing was PBMCs, taken before TCRalphabeta/CD19-depleted stem cell transplant. The TCR was taken from a boy younger than two with Wiskott-Aldrich syndrome, due to receive a stem cell transplant. CDR3 nucleotide sequence: TGCGCCAGCAGCCCCGACAGGGGAGAGGAGACCCAGTACTTC. It codes for CASSPDRGEETQYF. Looking up the rest from reference TRBV5-1 and TRBJ2-5 gives the full variable domain: KAGVTQTPRYLIKTRGQQVTLSCSPISGHRSVSWYQQTPGQGLQFLFEYFSETQRNKGNFPGRFSGRQFSNSRSEMNVSTLELGDSALYLCASSPDRGEETQYFGPGTRLLVL.